This T cell receptor (beta chain) originates from a study of T cells in localized non-small cell lung cancer. Clones were read by immunoSEQ multiplex PCR, and TCRdb kept only the in-frame ones, dropping some. The sample yields 39,000 or so clones, approximately 83% seen once. Germline V gene sequence: CDR1 SGDLS, CDR2 YYNGEE. The CDR3 contains 16 residues. Trimming removed 3 bases from V and 1 base from J, with 16 bases in between. This material consisted of PBMCs, taken before any cancer treatment. This TCR came from a man aged 40 to 70 with stage II lung adenocarcinoma. V is TRBV9 and J is TRBJ1-2; no clear D. The CDR3, as DNA: TGTGCCAGCAGCGGGGCTCGGCAAGGTTATAACTATGGCTACACCTTC. Translating it yields CASSGARQGYNYGYTF.